The 11 T cell receptor beta chains below come from one sample, sequenced in a study of shared clonotypes between healthy human individuals (dated by TCRdb to 2018 to 2020). For the CD8 naive samples, CD45RO-negative cells were positively selected for CCR7, yielding a CD45RA+CCR7+ population from which TemRA cells were excluded. Libraries were constructed by the immunoSEQ multiplex PCR assay. TCRdb took this table from immuneACCESS and kept in-frame rearrangements with V and J called. Such tables lack part of the clones; where checked against another copy, unresolved V genes explain under half of the gap, and the rest is unexplained. This sample lists about 2.2 million clones; around 93% were detected once. 1.5% to 2% of the sample is held by the ten biggest clonotypes. Sequencing was carried out using naive CD8+ T cells from PBMCs. The cell subset or site label for this specimen denotes: CD45RA+CCR7+. The receptor set was obtained from a young man in good health. Some clones in this sample may be carry-over from other donors' samples.

The J gene is TRBJ1-3, the V gene TRBV10-1; D call uncertain. Looked up from germline, CDR1 is WNHNN and CDR2 is SYGVQD (reference sequence). V was shortened by 6 bases and J by 4 bases, with 16 bases between the two germline ends. The CDR3 is 15 amino acids. CDR3 sequence reads: CASREAGVIGNTIYF. Written as DNA, the CDR3 is TGCGCCAGCAGGGAGGCTGGGGTAATAGGAAACACCATATATTTT.

This clone was observed a handful of times. This rearrangement joins TRBV10-3 to TRBJ1-1; D gene ambiguous. CDR3 length: 14 amino acids. The V end was cut by 2 bases, the J end by 2 bases, with 9 bases between. Germline-derived CDR1 and CDR2 are ENHRY and SYGVKD. In DNA, the CDR3 is TGTGCCATCAGTGAGGGTGGGTCCAACACTGAAGCTTTCTTT. Residues: CAISEGGSNTEAFF.

The V and J genes are TRBV29-1 and TRBJ2-3; D tentatively reads TRBD1 or TRBD2 (6 bases each). Looked up from germline, CDR1 is SQVTM and CDR2 is ANQGSEA. CDR3 length equals 14 residues. V was pared by 6 bases and J by 5 bases, with 18 bases between. CDR3 nucleotide sequence: TGCAGCGTCCCATCGGGGGCAAAGAGAGATACGCAGTATTTT. Amino acid sequence: CSVPSGAKRDTQYF.

The chain employs TRBV7-2 and TRBJ2-7, with 14 nucleotides matching TRBD2. CDR3 length equals 18 residues. Germline trimming cut 5 bases from V and 1 base from J; bases unmatched to any gene: 10. Germline CDR1 reads SGHTA; CDR2 reads FQGNSA. CDR3 nucleotide sequence: TGTGCCAGCAGCCCGGGACTAGCGGGAGTGGGCCCTTCCTACGAGCAGTACTTC. The encoded protein is CASSPGLAGVGPSYEQYF.

Comment on this clone: Being one base from a much bigger clone, this may be a read error. The J gene is TRBJ2-5, the V gene TRBV10-2; no reliable D call. V shed 4 bases and J shed 2 bases, with 2 bases lying between them. CDR3 length equals 11 residues. In germline, CDR1 is WSHSY, CDR2 SAAADI. CDR3 loop: CASSGQETQYF. CDR3 sequence (DNA): TGCGCCAGCAGTGGGCAAGAGACCCAGTACTTC.

This clone was counted between two and nine times. The chain employs TRBV4-1 and TRBJ1-1; TRBD1 matches 7 bases. Germline V gene data show CDR1 as MGHRA and CDR2 as YSYEKL. This CDR3 comprises 15 residues. After removal of 0 bases from V and 2 bases from J, the junction contained 3 bases not matched to a gene. This CDR3 reads CASSQEGTANTEAFF. The CDR3 region has the DNA TGCGCCAGCAGCCAAGAGGGGACAGCTAACACTGAAGCTTTCTTT.

This clone showed up just once. The chain employs TRBV27 and TRBJ2-1; TRBD1 is a possible D gene (5 bases). From germline, CDR1 is MNHEY and CDR2 SMNVEV (reference sequence). Trimming took 5 bases from V and 7 from J, leaving 15 bases between them. The CDR3 length is 14 residues. The CDR3 loop reads CASSRQFPWNEQFF. CDR3 nucleotides: TGTGCCAGCAGTCGACAGTTCCCTTGGAATGAGCAGTTCTTC.

The chain employs TRBV6-6 and TRBJ1-2; a weak D match, TRBD1 (5 bases). Trimming stripped 6 bases from V and 4 bases from J, with 18 bases between. CDR1 MNHNY and CDR2 SVGAGI come from the germline V gene (reference sequence). This CDR3 has 15 amino acids. For the CDR3, the DNA is TGTGCCAGCAGCTCCCGGGACGGGCCGAGCTATGGCTACACCTTC. It is translated as CASSSRDGPSYGYTF.

The gene calls are TRBV28 and TRBJ2-1; the D is unclear. Germline V gene sequence: CDR1 MDHEN, CDR2 SYDVKM. This CDR3 region has 15 residues. Trimming left V 3 bases short and J 0 bases short, with 9 bases between. In DNA, the CDR3 is TGTGCCAGCAGTTTGAGCCTAAGCTCCTACAATGAGCAGTTCTTC. Its translation: CASSLSLSSYNEQFF. Combining the CDR3 with reference TRBV28 and TRBJ2-1 gives the whole variable domain DVKVTQSSRYLVKRTGEKVFLECVQDMDHENMFWYRQDPGLGLRLIYFSYDVKMKEKGDIPEGYSVSREKKERFSLILESASTNQTSMYLCASSLSLSSYNEQFFGPGTRLTVL.

The CDR3 bases are TGTGCCAGCAGCTTTAGCGGGAGTCTCTCTTCGCAGTACTTC. Encoded protein: CASSFSGSLSSQYF. The gene calls are TRBV7-2 and TRBJ2-7; 9 bases fit TRBD2. The CDR3 sequence is 14 residues long. After removal of 3 bases from V and 9 bases from J, the junction contained 9 bases not matched to a gene. CDR1 SGHTA and CDR2 FQGNSA come from the germline V gene.

This sequence joins TRBV5-1 and TRBJ1-3; D gene unclear. Trimming removed 1 base at V and 2 bases at J, with 10 bases between. CDR1 and CDR2 from the germline V gene are SGHRS and YFSETQ. The CDR3 length is 15 residues. CDR3 residues: CASSLYLGAGNTIYF. CDR3 nucleotide sequence: TGCGCCAGCAGCTTGTACCTCGGGGCTGGAAACACCATATATTTT.